This TCR beta chain was identified in a study of tumor-infiltrating lymphocytes in primary liver carcinoma. Study details: Patients of both sexes were 30 to 69 years old.

In its sample, this clonotype was seen a few times. Germline is not matched at one junction end, which may reflect a read error. Both RNA and DNA were isolated together from approximately 20-30 mg of bulk tissue that had not been sorted. Production of TCR beta cDNA used 400 to 650 ng total RNA together with a constant-region primer. Libraries of TCR beta came from three nested multiplex PCR rounds with slightly modified ARM-PCR. Running nine to ten cycles apiece, the first two PCR rounds relied on TRBV1-TRBV30 forward primers together with a C-beta reverse primer. TCRdb used MiXCR to reprocess the multiplex PCR reads, holding one entry per CDR3 protein. The table lists more than 85,000 distinct CDR3 sequences, roughly four fifths of them singletons, with around 21% in the top ten. CDR1 PRHDT and CDR2 FYEKMQ come from the germline V gene (reference sequence). The CDR3 totals 11 residues.

The chain combines TRBV13 with TRBJ2-1; no firm D call. This clonotype originated in a man aged 35 to 55 with primary liver carcinoma and hepatitis B virus infection. Sequencing was performed on liver tumor tissue from sampling region 3. The subset: tumor region T3, left-lateral pole. CDR3 region: CVSCTYNEQFF. The CDR3 DNA is TGTGTCAGCTGCACGTATAATGAGCAGTTCTTC.